This T cell receptor beta chain was identified during a study of post-analysis software for immune sequencing data. There are a few counts of this clonotype. Antigen: not known. Study-level findings and limits: Higher frequency in patients than in controls was seen for roughly five TRBV segments, with TRBV5-6, TRBV5-1 and TRBV20-1 among them.

Unique molecular identifiers were present in the TCR beta cDNA libraries. With about 1 to 11 million T cells as the source, approximately 450,000 cDNA molecules resulted. One entry per CDR3 protein results from TCRdb running MiXCR on the PCR reads. The profile shows around 440,000 distinct CDR3 sequences, over 35% of them singletons. This CDR3 has 13 amino acids. The V gene's germline CDR1 is SGDLS and CDR2 YYNGEE. The V end was cut by 0 bases, the J end by 7 bases, with 10 bases between. V usage is TRBV9 and J usage is TRBJ2-5, with D possibly matching TRBD2 (5 bases). The TCR was taken from a girl aged 5 to 17 with multiple sclerosis. Sequencing input: blood. The CDR3 DNA is TGTGCCAGCAGCGTAGAAGCGGAAGCGACCCAGTACTTC. Its protein product is CASSVEAEATQYF.